This TCR beta chain was identified in a study of cytomegalovirus exposure and HLA in healthy donors. Study summary: Prior work identified 117 million unique TCR beta sequences in some 200 million T cells.

Regarding the study as a whole: The authors listed around 150 TCR beta chains as cytomegalovirus-associated.

It was with 60 Vbeta and 13 Jbeta primers that the PCR ran. The authors' processing: Some 9.9 million shared chains were among 80 million or so unique TCR beta chains counted in a later analysis. Method: immunoSEQ multiplex PCR; TCRdb's copy keeps in-frame clones and lacks some. From that table come the V and J calls and clone size; the DNA was used to work out D and trimming. The sample holds some 100,000 clones, about four fifths seen once. Concerning this clone itself: Its antigen remains unknown.

These donors, healthy bone marrow donors, were studied. The sample comprised PBMCs. This TCR came from a female donor in good health and CMV-seropositive.

CDR3 DNA sequence: TGTGCCAGCAGCCGAGACACTGAAGCTTTCTTT. This gives the protein CASSRDTEAFF. The rearrangement links TRBV7-2 to TRBJ1-1, with D unclear. Between the trimmed V and J ends, which lost 5 bases and 3 bases, there was a span of 4 bases. The CDR3 spans 11 residues. The germline CDR1 and CDR2 sequences are SGHTA and FQGNSA.